The source of this TCR beta chain is a study of T cell responses to AZD1222 COVID-19 vaccine. Study-wide results and limits: Females outnumbered males among donors, who were mostly white British; clonal diversity was possibly underestimated. Spike-specific TCR breadth and depth were elevated following two AZD1222 doses.

Trimming took 3 bases from V and 0 from J; bases not matched to a gene: 9. The CDR3 extends over 17 amino acids. Germline CDR1 reads SGHRS; CDR2 reads YFSETQ. TCRdb's copy holds only in-frame clones and misses some; the assay was immunoSEQ multiplex PCR. The sample consists of approximately 140,000 clones, approximately 78% of them appearing once. As regards this clone: The antigen remains undetermined.

The rearrangement joins TRBV5-1 to TRBJ2-3; 8 bases agree with TRBD2. The sample consisted of peripheral blood, taken on day 0 of MenACWY control vaccination. The clonotype comes from an adult in good health. CDR3 protein: CASSYGGGTSSTDTQYF. The CDR3 region has the DNA TGCGCCAGCAGCTACGGCGGGGGGACCTCTAGCACAGATACGCAGTATTTT.